A selection of T cell receptor beta chains follows, all from one sample in a study of blood T cell repertoires in COVID-19. Generated by immunoSEQ multiplex PCR, the TCRdb table keeps only in-frame clones and is missing some. The data show around 59,000 clones, with 80% seen just once and over 5.5% held by the top ten. The sequenced sample was peripheral blood. All receptors derive from a man in his sixties with acute or convalescent COVID-19. CDR3s include the opening cysteine and the closing phenylalanine or tryptophan. Each record gives: J gene, V gene, D gene, clone size, CDR3 protein, CDR3 DNA. D genes are given only for firm matches. Size values are once, few and many counts, or a class for expanded clones, and some rows have none.

j_gene: TRBJ2-1
v_gene: TRBV9
d_gene: -
abundance: -
CDR3aa: CASSPHQEQFF
CDR3nt: TGTGCCAGCAGCCCGCACCAGGAGCAGTTCTTC

j_gene: TRBJ2-1
v_gene: TRBV5-1
d_gene: -
abundance: few
CDR3aa: CASSPIALTDNEQFF
CDR3nt: TGCGCCAGCAGCCCTATAGCACTAACCGACAATGAGCAGTTCTTC

j_gene: TRBJ2-1
v_gene: TRBV6-1
d_gene: TRBD2
abundance: -
CDR3aa: CASSQTSGAGEQFF
CDR3nt: TGTGCCAGCAGCCAGACTAGCGGGGCGGGGGAGCAGTTCTTC

j_gene: TRBJ2-7
v_gene: TRBV27
d_gene: -
abundance: -
CDR3aa: CASSLDSSREQYF
CDR3nt: TGTGCCAGCAGTTTAGACAGCTCCAGGGAGCAGTACTTC

j_gene: TRBJ2-7
v_gene: TRBV27
d_gene: -
abundance: -
CDR3aa: CASSLIYAGASYEQYF
CDR3nt: TGTGCCAGCAGTTTAATATATGCAGGGGCGTCCTACGAGCAGTACTTC

j_gene: TRBJ1-1
v_gene: TRBV12-3/TRBV12-4
d_gene: -
abundance: -
CDR3aa: CASSLTGEAFF
CDR3nt: TGTGCCAGCAGTCTGACAGGTGAAGCTTTCTTT

j_gene: TRBJ2-2
v_gene: TRBV5-1
d_gene: -
abundance: -
CDR3aa: CASSLGDFSGELFF
CDR3nt: TGCGCCAGCAGCTTGGGGGACTTTTCCGGGGAGCTGTTTTTT

j_gene: TRBJ1-4
v_gene: TRBV19
d_gene: -
abundance: -
CDR3aa: CASSSHEGGSEKLFF
CDR3nt: TGTGCCAGTAGCTCCCACGAGGGAGGCAGTGAAAAACTGTTTTTT

j_gene: TRBJ1-2
v_gene: TRBV2
d_gene: -
abundance: -
CDR3aa: CASSFRGNYGYTF
CDR3nt: TGTGCCAGCAGCTTCAGGGGTAACTATGGCTACACCTTC

j_gene: TRBJ2-5
v_gene: TRBV7-3
d_gene: -
abundance: -
CDR3aa: CASSYAGETQYF
CDR3nt: TGTGCCAGCAGCTATGCGGGAGAGACCCAGTACTTC

j_gene: TRBJ2-5
v_gene: TRBV29-1
d_gene: TRBD2
abundance: -
CDR3aa: CSVDHEAGTIETQYF
CDR3nt: TGCAGCGTTGACCATGAGGCAGGGACTATAGAGACCCAGTACTTC

j_gene: TRBJ2-4
v_gene: TRBV7-3
d_gene: TRBD1
abundance: -
CDR3aa: CASSVGGQGSTLLKNIQYF
CDR3nt: TGTGCCAGCAGCGTAGGGGGACAGGGGTCTACTCTCCTAAAAAACATTCAGTACTTC

j_gene: TRBJ2-1
v_gene: TRBV4-2
d_gene: -
abundance: -
CDR3aa: CASSQPGQASDEQFF
CDR3nt: TGTGCCAGCAGCCAACCGGGTCAAGCGTCGGATGAGCAGTTCTTC

j_gene: TRBJ2-2
v_gene: TRBV19
d_gene: -
abundance: -
CDR3aa: CASTIEQGTGELFF
CDR3nt: TGTGCCAGTACCATCGAGCAGGGGACCGGGGAGCTGTTTTTT

j_gene: TRBJ1-2
v_gene: TRBV5-1
d_gene: TRBD1
abundance: few
CDR3aa: CASSSDRGNYGYTF
CDR3nt: TGCGCCAGCAGCTCGGACAGGGGCAACTATGGCTACACCTTC

j_gene: TRBJ2-3
v_gene: TRBV30
d_gene: -
abundance: -
CDR3aa: CAWRQSGTSYTDTQYF
CDR3nt: TGTGCCTGGAGACAATCCGGGACTTCCTACACAGATACGCAGTATTTT

j_gene: TRBJ2-7
v_gene: TRBV24-1
d_gene: TRBD1
abundance: -
CDR3aa: CATSDNRDRVLYGVEQYF
CDR3nt: TGTGCCACCAGTGACAACCGGGACAGGGTGTTGTACGGTGTCGAGCAGTACTTC

j_gene: TRBJ1-2
v_gene: TRBV7-2
d_gene: -
abundance: -
CDR3aa: CASSLLSRAEYGYTF
CDR3nt: TGTGCCAGCAGCTTACTATCTCGAGCGGAGTATGGCTACACCTTC

j_gene: TRBJ2-2
v_gene: TRBV5-1
d_gene: -
abundance: -
CDR3aa: CASSPGRTGELFF
CDR3nt: TGCGCCAGCAGCCCGGGGAGGACCGGGGAGCTGTTTTTT

j_gene: TRBJ1-2
v_gene: TRBV24-1
d_gene: -
abundance: -
CDR3aa: CATSAGANYGYTF
CDR3nt: TGTGCCACCAGTGCAGGGGCTAACTATGGCTACACCTTC

j_gene: TRBJ2-3
v_gene: TRBV9
d_gene: TRBD2
abundance: -
CDR3aa: CASSVGLAGVTQYF
CDR3nt: TGTGCCAGCAGCGTAGGTCTAGCGGGGGTTACGCAGTATTTT

j_gene: TRBJ2-7
v_gene: TRBV4-2
d_gene: TRBD2
abundance: -
CDR3aa: CASSHRTSGGYEQYF
CDR3nt: TGTGCCAGCAGCCATCGGACTAGCGGGGGATACGAGCAGTACTTC

j_gene: TRBJ2-5
v_gene: TRBV9
d_gene: -
abundance: -
CDR3aa: CASSPRGGSQETQYF
CDR3nt: TGTGCCAGCAGCCCAAGGGGGGGGAGCCAAGAGACCCAGTACTTC

j_gene: TRBJ1-2
v_gene: TRBV19
d_gene: TRBD1
abundance: -
CDR3aa: CASMAGGYYGYTF
CDR3nt: TGTGCCAGTATGGCAGGGGGCTACTATGGCTACACCTTC

j_gene: TRBJ2-2
v_gene: TRBV5-5
d_gene: -
abundance: medium-sized
CDR3aa: CASSAYPGQNTGELFF
CDR3nt: TGTGCCAGCAGCGCGTACCCTGGACAGAACACCGGGGAGCTGTTTTTT

j_gene: TRBJ2-7
v_gene: TRBV2
d_gene: -
abundance: few
CDR3aa: CASTDSSYEQYF
CDR3nt: TGTGCCAGCACGGACAGCTCCTACGAGCAGTACTTC